A single sample gave rise to the 15 T cell receptor beta chains below, sequenced in a study of blood T cell repertoires in COVID-19. Clones were sequenced by immunoSEQ multiplex PCR, and TCRdb holds only the in-frame ones, with some missing. The table has 130,000 or so clones, just over 85% seen once. The sample taken for sequencing was peripheral blood. The receptors were gathered from a woman aged 55-70 years with acute or convalescent COVID-19.

V usage is TRBV30 and J usage is TRBJ1-3; D perhaps matches TRBD1 (6 bases). CDR1 and CDR2 (germline): GTSNPN, SVGIG (reference sequence). Trimming pared 4 bases from V and 0 bases from J, leaving 10 bases between. The CDR3 extends over 14 amino acids. DNA of the CDR3: TGTGCCTGGAACAGGGCCAACTCTGGAAACACCATATATTTT. The encoded protein is CAWNRANSGNTIYF. Based on the CDR3 plus reference TRBV30 and TRBJ1-3, the full variable domain is SQTIHQWPATLVQPVGSPLSLECTVEGTSNPNLYWYRQAAGRGLQLLFYSVGIGQISSEVPQNLSASRPQDRQFILSSKKLLLSDSGFYLCAWNRANSGNTIYFGEGSWLTVV.

This chain connects TRBV28 to TRBJ2-7, with 11 bases aligning to TRBD1. J was trimmed by 2 bases and V by 5 bases; bases with no gene match: 11. Germline V gene lookup returns CDR1 MDHEN and CDR2 SYDVKM. This CDR3 is built from 17 residues. The CDR3 loop is CASSQEPGTGGTYEQYF. Here the CDR3 DNA reads TGTGCCAGCAGTCAAGAGCCCGGGACAGGGGGGACCTACGAGCAGTACTTC.

This clone was counted ten times or more. The chain recombines TRBV7-9 with TRBJ1-4, with D tentatively TRBD1 (6 bases). This CDR3 spans 14 amino acids. Germline loops: CDR1 SEHNR, CDR2 FQNEAQ (reference sequence). The germline V and J ends were trimmed by 3 bases and 6 bases, with 11 bases remaining between them. CDR3 residues: CASSFDRWDEKLFF. As DNA, the CDR3 is TGTGCCAGCAGCTTTGACAGGTGGGATGAAAAACTGTTTTTT.

Remarks on this clone: The same CDR3 is also encoded by other DNA sequences in this sample. This chain uses TRBV7-2 with TRBJ2-7; possibly TRBD1 for D (6 bases). V lost 0 bases and J 1 base, leaving 7 bases between the germline ends. From germline, CDR1 is SGHTA and CDR2 FQGNSA. CDR3 size: 14 residues. Here the CDR3 reads CASSLARGSYEQYF. For the CDR3, the DNA is TGTGCCAGCAGCTTAGCCAGGGGTTCCTACGAGCAGTACTTC.

The V call is TRBV28, the J call TRBJ2-3, with D possibly TRBD2 on 6 matching bases. CDR1 and CDR2 (germline): MDHEN, SYDVKM. Trimming shortened V by 5 bases and J by 2 bases, and 23 bases separated the two germline ends. The CDR3 has 18 amino acids. This CDR3 is CASSTHAGLASFTDTQYF. Written as DNA, the CDR3 is TGTGCCAGCAGTACCCACGCTGGGCTAGCGTCCTTCACAGATACGCAGTATTTT.

The V and J genes are TRBV28 and TRBJ2-5; the match to TRBD2 covers 7 bases. The V gene end was trimmed by 6 bases and the J gene end by 7 bases; junction bases not matched to a gene: 14. CDR3 length: 15 residues. Germline V lookup: CDR1 MDHEN, CDR2 SYDVKM. CDR3 residues: CASSPGTTRVGTQYF. In DNA, the CDR3 is TGTGCCAGCAGCCCCGGGACTACACGGGTTGGGACCCAGTACTTC.

The chain employs TRBV7-9 and TRBJ2-7; tentative D call: TRBD2 (5 bases). The CDR3 totals 15 residues. Germline loops: CDR1 SEHNR, CDR2 FQNEAQ (reference sequence). Trimming stripped 11 bases from V and 1 base from J, with 21 bases between. DNA of the CDR3: TGTGCCGCAGCAGTTGTAGACACGGGGTCCTACGAGCAGTACTTC. It encodes CAAAVVDTGSYEQYF.

V is TRBV9 and J is TRBJ1-5; D is ambiguous. Trimming stripped 3 bases from V and 0 bases from J, with 7 bases between. Germline-derived CDR1 and CDR2 are SGDLS and YYNGEE. The CDR3 runs 14 residues. DNA for the CDR3: TGTGCCAGCAGCGCTTCAGGTAGCAATCAGCCCCAGCATTTT. Encoded protein: CASSASGSNQPQHF.

This chain links TRBV5-5 with TRBJ1-1; D remains ambiguous. The ends were cut back, 6 bases at V and 4 bases at J, with 13 bases in the middle. Looked up from germline, CDR1 is SGHKS and CDR2 is YYEKEE (reference sequence). The CDR3 runs to 13 residues. The CDR3 is CASKQTVSTEAFF. DNA for the CDR3: TGTGCCAGCAAACAAACAGTGTCCACTGAAGCTTTCTTT.

The CDR3 bases are TGTGCCAGCAGTGAAGTGGCTTTAAATCAGCCCCAGCATTTT. Translation: CASSEVALNQPQHF. J is TRBJ1-5 and V is TRBV6-1; D unresolved. From germline, CDR1 is MNHNS and CDR2 SASEGT. With 1 base removed from V and 4 bases from J, the gap between germline ends came to 8 bases. The CDR3 covers 14 residues.

The gene calls are TRBV21-1 and TRBJ2-5; the listed D gene, TRBD1, was not tested against the DNA. TRBV21-1 is a listed pseudogene. The CDR3 has 14 residues. CDR3 sequence reads: CASSKATVQETQYF. In DNA, the CDR3 is TGTGCCAGCAGCAAAGCAACAGTCCAAGAGACCCAGTACTTC.

The chain employs TRBV4-1 and TRBJ1-1; 8 nucleotides line up with TRBD1. The length of the CDR3 is 14 residues. Germline V gene lookup returns CDR1 MGHRA and CDR2 YSYEKL. The ends lost 6 bases at V and 6 bases at J; junction bases unmatched: 9. CDR3 residues: CASSFGQGFAEAFF. The CDR3, as DNA: TGCGCCAGCAGTTTCGGACAGGGATTCGCTGAAGCTTTCTTT.

The CDR3 region is CATRGTGRNYGYTF. The CDR3 DNA follows: TGTGCCACTCGGGGGACAGGCCGTAACTATGGCTACACCTTC. The V and J genes are TRBV6-6 and TRBJ1-2, with 8 positions matching TRBD1. CDR3 size: 14 residues. Germline values: CDR1 MNHNY, CDR2 SVGAGI (reference sequence). V dropped 10 bases and J dropped 1; count of bases not matched to a gene: 8.

V and J are TRBV6-2 or TRBV6-3 and TRBJ2-3; TRBD2 aligns across 11 bases. Trimming at V came to 3 bases and at J to 1 base, leaving 3 bases not matched to a gene. There are 16 residues in the CDR3. Germline values: CDR1 MNHEY, CDR2 SVGEGT. The CDR3 region has the DNA TGTGCCAGCAGTTATCCGACTAGCGGGGGCACAGATACGCAGTATTTT. Protein sequence: CASSYPTSGGTDTQYF.

The rearrangement links TRBV2 to TRBJ1-5, with D uncertain. V was pared by 4 bases and J by 4 bases, with 14 bases between. Germline CDR1 is SNHLY and CDR2 is FYNNEI. CDR3 length equals 15 residues. The CDR3 bases are TGTGCCAGCAGTGCCGGACCGGGCGGGAATCAGCCCCAGCATTTT. Translation gives CASSAGPGGNQPQHF.